This T cell receptor (beta chain) was documented in a study of early T cells in non-severe SARS-CoV-2 infection. Overall study context: Sequencing used unsorted whole-blood bulk RNA, so chains lack pairing.

Individual cDNA molecules were tagged with unique molecular identifiers, the study reported. Via MiXCR, TCRdb re-called the 5' RACE reads, giving one row per CDR3 protein. The data show about 39,000 distinct CDR3 sequences, with approximately 6% seen just once and 4.4% held by the top ten. This CDR3 region has 14 residues. Germline V gene sequence: CDR1 SGHVS, CDR2 FQNEAQ. Trimming removed 6 bases from V and 9 bases from J; junction bases left unmatched: 10. This clonotype was counted at least ten times. Its cognate antigen is unknown. Broader study findings: Anti-spike CD8 specificities were favored by VDJdb matching, whose results missed private and CD4 specificities.

This clonotype originated in an adult who was a healthcare worker with PCR-confirmed SARS-CoV-2 infection or an uninfected control (not recorded which). The chain employs TRBV7-8 and TRBJ1-5, with 8 nucleotides matching TRBD1. Sequenced material: whole blood, taken at baseline. The CDR3 loop is CASSSGQGLRPQHF. The CDR3 DNA follows: TGTGCCAGCAGTTCTGGACAGGGCTTGCGGCCCCAGCATTTT.